One sample yielded the 25 T cell receptor beta chains listed below, sequenced in a study of cytomegalovirus exposure and HLA in healthy donors. PCR primers comprised 60 Vbeta and 13 Jbeta primers. TCRdb's table, derived via immunoSEQ multiplex PCR, lists solely in-frame clones and lacks some. The data contain 150,000 to 200,000 clones, roughly 65% of them singletons. The sequencing sample was made of PBMCs. The receptors were gathered from a woman in her late teens or twenties in good health and CMV-seropositive.

The V gene is TRBV28, the J gene TRBJ1-5; a weak D match, TRBD1 (5 bases). Trimming removed 3 bases from V and 1 base from J, with 10 bases in between. The CDR3 length is 15 residues. Germline V gene sequence: CDR1 MDHEN, CDR2 SYDVKM. Here the CDR3 reads CASSFSRASNQPQHF. DNA of the CDR3: TGTGCCAGCAGTTTTAGCAGGGCCAGCAATCAGCCCCAGCATTTT.

The chain employs TRBV6-1 and TRBJ2-3; perhaps TRBD1 as D (5 bases). The CDR3 spans 17 residues. With 1 base removed from V and 7 bases from J, the gap between germline ends came to 21 bases. The germline CDR1 and CDR2 sequences are MNHNS and SASEGT. The chain's CDR3 is CASSEVGVGSAVYTQYF. The CDR3 nucleotides read TGTGCCAGCAGTGAAGTAGGGGTTGGGTCGGCCGTGTATACGCAGTATTTT.

The CDR3 DNA is TGTGCCACCAGCAGAATTACCGGACTAGCGGATACGCAGTATTTT. It is translated as CATSRITGLADTQYF. The genes are TRBV15 and TRBJ2-3; TRBD2 aligns across 9 bases. CDR1 and CDR2 (germline): LNHNV, YYDKDF (reference sequence). The CDR3 extends over 15 amino acids. V lost 2 bases and J lost 6; bases outside the gene matches: 6.

The rearrangement joins TRBV29-1 to TRBJ1-1; D uncertain. The CDR3 length is 19 residues. From germline, CDR1 is SQVTM and CDR2 ANQGSEA. Deletions cut 4 bases from V and 2 bases from J, with 29 bases between. CDR3 in DNA: TGCAGCGTTGTGAGCGGCAAGGGATCTTGGAGGTTTAGAAACACTGAAGCTTTCTTT. The encoded protein is CSVVSGKGSWRFRNTEAFF.

The rearrangement joins TRBV18 to TRBJ2-5, with 9 bases aligning to TRBD1. This CDR3 has 14 amino acids. V was clipped by 3 bases and J by 5 bases; unmatched bases: 4. Per the germline V gene, CDR1 is KGHSH and CDR2 is LQKENI. CDR3: CASSPYRGHETQYF. The CDR3 DNA reads TGTGCCAGCTCACCGTACAGGGGGCATGAGACCCAGTACTTC.

The chain combines TRBV30 with TRBJ2-3; D may be TRBD2 (6 bases). CDR1 and CDR2 (germline): GTSNPN, SVGIG (reference sequence). Deletions cut 1 base from V and 2 bases from J, with 7 bases between. The CDR3 totals 13 residues. CDR3 DNA sequence: TGTGCCTGGAGTGCGGGGGTCACAGATACGCAGTATTTT. Encoded protein: CAWSAGVTDTQYF.

The chain joins TRBV14 to TRBJ1-3, with D uncertain. This CDR3 spans 14 amino acids. Germline V gene data show CDR1 as SGHDN and CDR2 as FVKESK. V lost 9 bases and J 0 bases, leaving 12 bases between the germline ends. CDR3 sequence (DNA): TGTGCCAGACCCCAACGGGGCTCTGGAAACACCATATATTTT. Its protein is CARPQRGSGNTIYF.

The gene calls are TRBV6-5 and TRBJ1-2, with D perhaps TRBD1 (6 bases). V gave up 5 bases and J gave up 10 bases, with 17 bases separating them. Germline values: CDR1 MNHEY, CDR2 SVGAGI. The CDR3 length is 13 residues. DNA for the CDR3: TGTGCCAGCAGTACAGACAGGAAGACACTCTACACCTTC. It yields the protein CASSTDRKTLYTF.

The V gene is TRBV18, the J gene TRBJ1-2; 9 nucleotides agree with TRBD1. Germline V gene sequence: CDR1 KGHSH, CDR2 LQKENI. The ends lost 0 bases at V and 7 bases at J; junction bases unmatched: 3. This CDR3 comprises 14 residues. The CDR3 here is CASSPPGQGVGYTF. DNA for the CDR3: TGTGCCAGCTCACCACCGGGACAGGGTGTTGGCTACACCTTC.

The CDR3 nucleotides are TGCGCCAGCAGCCAAGGGACAGGAACCATCCTCGCTACACCCAACCAGAACACTGAAGCTTTCTTT. Translation gives CASSQGTGTILATPNQNTEAFF. The chain links TRBV4-3 to TRBJ1-1; 7 bases match TRBD1. V lost 1 base to trimming and J lost 1 base; unmatched junction nucleotides: 24. Germline V lookup: CDR1 LGHNA, CDR2 YSLEER. The CDR3 is made up of 22 amino acids.

The J gene is TRBJ1-4, the V gene TRBV5-1; D not certain. The CDR3 spans 15 residues. V was trimmed by 0 bases and J by 0 bases, leaving 6 bases between them. Germline CDR1 SGHRS, CDR2 YFSETQ. Here the CDR3 reads CASSLDVATNEKLFF. The CDR3 DNA follows: TGCGCCAGCAGCTTGGATGTAGCAACTAATGAAAAACTGTTTTTT.

This clone appeared a few times. The rearrangement uses TRBV10-3 and TRBJ1-5, with D unclear. V lost 2 bases to trimming and J lost 9 bases, with 8 bases between them. The germline V gene encodes CDR1 ENHRY and CDR2 SYGVKD. This CDR3 is 12 amino acids long. The CDR3 spells CAISESGPPQHF. The CDR3 nucleotides are TGTGCCATCAGTGAGAGCGGGCCGCCCCAGCATTTT.

This clone was seen only once. This chain joins TRBV6-1 and TRBJ1-4, with D tentatively TRBD1 (6 bases). The V gene's germline CDR1 is MNHNS and CDR2 SASEGT. V was pared by 3 bases and J by 4 bases, with 9 bases between. This CDR3 spans 14 amino acids. The chain's CDR3 is CASSDRGLNEKLFF. CDR3 sequence (DNA): TGTGCCAGCAGTGACAGGGGCCTTAATGAAAAACTGTTTTTT.

The V and J genes are TRBV25-1 and TRBJ1-2; TRBD1 is a possible D gene (5 bases). The germline CDR1 and CDR2 sequences are MGHDK and SYGVNS. Trimming removed 4 bases from V and 4 bases from J, with 10 bases in between. The CDR3 runs to 13 residues. The CDR3 sequence is CASSAIGAYGYTF. CDR3 nucleotide sequence: TGTGCCAGCAGTGCTATAGGGGCCTATGGCTACACCTTC.

This clone was recorded a few times. The gene calls are TRBV14 and TRBJ2-5; a possible D gene is TRBD1 (6 bases). This CDR3 is built from 15 residues. CDR1 and CDR2 (germline): SGHDN, FVKESK. The V end lost 1 base, the J end lost 2 bases, and 11 bases lay between the germline ends. CDR3 bases: TGTGCCAGCAGCCAAGGGTTGGGGGCGCAAGAGACCCAGTACTTC. Translating it yields CASSQGLGAQETQYF. Complete variable domain (other parts from reference TRBV14 and TRBJ2-5): EAGVTQFPSHSVIEKGQTVTLRCDPISGHDNLYWYRRVMGKEIKFLLHFVKESKQDESGMPNNRFLAERTGGTYSTLKVQPAELEDSGVYFCASSQGLGAQETQYFGPGTRLLVL.

This clone occurred a few times. CDR3 DNA: TGTGCCAGCAGCCAAGCTGACTCCAAAAACATTCAGTACTTC. Translating gives CASSQADSKNIQYF. This chain uses TRBV14 with TRBJ2-4; D remains ambiguous. This CDR3 has 14 amino acids. Looked up from germline, CDR1 is SGHDN and CDR2 is FVKESK. V dropped 1 base and J dropped 2 bases, with 6 bases sitting between them.

This sequence joins TRBV29-1 and TRBJ2-2, with TRBD1 identical over 7 bases. The J segment lost 0 bases and the V segment lost 6 bases, leaving 7 bases of the junction unmatched. This CDR3 contains 15 residues. In germline, CDR1 is SQVTM, CDR2 ANQGSEA. The CDR3: CSVRRQGANTGELFF. CDR3 DNA sequence: TGCAGCGTGCGAAGACAGGGCGCGAACACCGGGGAGCTGTTTTTT.

A note on this clone: In this CDR3 the conserved last residue, phenylalanine or tryptophan, is missing, so a read error is likely. V and J are TRBV9 and TRBJ1-5, with D perhaps matching TRBD1 (5 bases). Trimming shortened V by 0 bases and J by 4 bases, and 8 bases separated the two germline ends. Germline V gene sequence: CDR1 SGDLS, CDR2 YYNGEE. CDR3 length equals 14 residues. The CDR3 nucleotides are TGTGCCAGCAGCGTAGACGGGGGGAATCAGCCCCAGCATTTG. This gives the protein CASSVDGGNQPQHL.

The DNA for the CDR3 is TGTGCCAGCGGCGTACAGGGCACCTCTGAAGCTTTCTTT. Translated, it gives CASGVQGTSEAFF. The rearrangement links TRBV27 to TRBJ1-1, with TRBD1 as a possible D gene (6 bases). This CDR3 comprises 13 residues. Trimming removed 8 bases at V and 6 bases at J, with 16 bases between. The germline V gene has CDR1 MNHEY and CDR2 SMNVEV (reference sequence).

The rearrangement links TRBV4-3 to TRBJ2-5; 14 nucleotides line up with TRBD2. The germline V gene has CDR1 LGHNA and CDR2 YSLEER. The CDR3 sequence is 19 residues long. The V segment lost 3 bases and the J segment 2 bases; nucleotides outside the gene matches: 11. The CDR3, as DNA: TGCGCCAGCAGCCAGAACGGACTAGCGGGGGGCGTGTTTCAAGAGACCCAGTACTTC. Amino acid sequence: CASSQNGLAGGVFQETQYF.

The chain recombines TRBV7-9 with TRBJ1-6; no firm D call. The V gene's germline CDR1 is SEHNR and CDR2 FQNEAQ (reference sequence). Deletions cut 5 bases from V and 0 bases from J, with 17 bases between. The CDR3 runs to 18 residues. The CDR3 spells CASSQTQRQSSYNSPLHF. Written as DNA, the CDR3 is TGTGCCAGCAGCCAGACACAAAGACAAAGCTCCTATAATTCACCCCTCCACTTT.

The chain recombines TRBV7-3 with TRBJ1-1; no firm D call. The V gene's germline CDR1 is SGHTA and CDR2 FQGTGA. The CDR3 runs to 13 residues. Trimming pared 2 bases from V and 1 base from J, leaving 5 bases between. Here the CDR3 DNA reads TGTGCCAGCAGCTTACACAGGAACACTGAAGCTTTCTTT. Protein sequence: CASSLHRNTEAFF.

The chain carries TRBV4-2 and TRBJ1-2; D remains ambiguous. The V gene lost 2 bases and the J gene lost 0 bases, with 10 bases spanning the gap. This CDR3 is built from 15 residues. CDR1 LGHNA and CDR2 YNFKEQ come from the germline V gene. CDR3 sequence: CASSQSDSSNYGYTF. The CDR3 DNA reads TGTGCCAGCAGCCAATCGGATAGCTCTAACTATGGCTACACCTTC.

This clone was counted between two and nine times. The chain has TRBV10-1 and TRBJ1-3; D remains ambiguous. The CDR3 runs to 13 residues. Germline V gene sequence: CDR1 WNHNN, CDR2 SYGVQD (reference sequence). V lost 3 bases to trimming and J lost 0 bases, with 3 bases between them. The DNA for the CDR3 is TGCGCCAGCAGTGACGGCTCTGGAAACACCATATATTTT. It encodes CASSDGSGNTIYF.

This sequence joins TRBV4-1 and TRBJ2-1; D perhaps matches TRBD2 (7 bases). This CDR3 is 16 amino acids long. Between the trimmed V and J ends, which lost 5 bases and 9 bases, there was a span of 23 bases. The V gene's germline CDR1 is MGHRA and CDR2 YSYEKL. The DNA for the CDR3 is TGCGCCAGCAGCTCACCGGGGGGCCCGGTGAGTGGTGAGCAGTTCTTC. Its protein product is CASSSPGGPVSGEQFF.